These T cell receptor beta chains were read from a single sample in a study of PD-1 blockade in classical Hodgkin lymphoma. The protocol was immunoSEQ multiplex PCR, while the TCRdb copy is restricted to in-frame clones and leaves out a portion. Of approximately 5,000 clones listed, around 60% were seen once; the top ten hold approximately 61%. Material: peripheral blood mononuclear cells (PBMCs), obtained before the second cycle of nivolumab. These receptors all stem from a human donor with classical Hodgkin lymphoma. Both conserved end residues are part of each CDR3. Each record gives: V gene, clone size, D gene, J gene, CDR3 DNA, CDR3 protein. A D gene is named only where the DNA matches it firmly. Size is stated for part of the rows, as once, few or many counts, or as a class when the clone is expanded.

TRBV6-5	-	-	TRBJ1-1	TGTGCCAGCAGTTACGGAAGCACTGAAGCTTTCTTT	CASSYGSTEAFF
TRBV7-8	few	-	TRBJ1-4	TGTGCCAGCAGCTTAGAAGGCAGGGCTAATGAAAAACTGTTTTTT	CASSLEGRANEKLFF
TRBV2	-	-	TRBJ1-1	TGTGCCAGCGAGGAGAACACTGAAGCTTTCTTT	CASEENTEAFF
TRBV19	-	TRBD1	TRBJ2-7	TGTGCCAGTAGCTCCGGGACAGGTTCCTACGAGCAGTACTTC	CASSSGTGSYEQYF
TRBV5-1	-	-	TRBJ2-1	TGCGCCAGCAGCTTGGCCCTGGGAATGAGCTCCTACAATGAGCAGTTCTTC	CASSLALGMSSYNEQFF
TRBV5-6	-	-	TRBJ1-1	TGTGCCAGCAGCCTGATATACAGGGTTAACACTGAAGCTTTCTTT	CASSLIYRVNTEAFF
TRBV27	-	-	TRBJ1-4	TGTGCCAGCAGAAGGGTGACCGGTGAAAAACTGTTTTTT	CASRRVTGEKLFF
TRBV30	-	-	TRBJ1-6	TGTGCCTGGAGTCTTGACAGGCCCGAGAATTTTGGCCCCCTCCACTTT	CAWSLDRPENFGPLHF
TRBV13	-	-	TRBJ2-2	TGTGCCAGCAGCTCCTCACAAGGGGGATTGAACACCGGGGAGCTGTTTTTT	CASSSSQGGLNTGELFF
TRBV30	-	-	TRBJ1-1	TGTGCCTGGGTGGACGGATTTAACACTGAAGCTTTCTTT	CAWVDGFNTEAFF
TRBV7-9	few	-	TRBJ1-5	TGTGCCAGCAGCTCGGGGGGACAGCCCCAGCATTTT	CASSSGGQPQHF
TRBV9	-	TRBD1	TRBJ1-3	TGTGCCAGCAGCGTAGAGACAGGGCGCTCTGGAAACACCATATATTTT	CASSVETGRSGNTIYF
TRBV19	-	-	TRBJ2-3	TGTGCCAGTAGTATGAAGGGGTTAAGCCTTCAAGATACGCAGTATTTT	CASSMKGLSLQDTQYF
TRBV5-5	-	-	TRBJ1-4	TGTGCCAGCAGCTTGGGCAGGGTCGGGGAAAAACTGTTTTTT	CASSLGRVGEKLFF
TRBV28	-	-	TRBJ2-5	TGTGCCAGCAGTTTATTTACCGGGAGAGGCTCAGAGACCCAGTACTTC	CASSLFTGRGSETQYF
TRBV6-5	-	-	TRBJ2-7	TGTGCCAGCAGCACTTGGACGGGCTCCTACGAGCAGTACTTC	CASSTWTGSYEQYF
TRBV4-3	few	-	TRBJ2-2	TGCGCCAGCAGCCAAGGGGATAACCGGGAGCTGTTTTTT	CASSQGDNRELFF
TRBV7-8	few	-	TRBJ1-1	TGTGCCAGCAGCTTACGCCCAGGGTCAAGGACTGAAGCTTTCTTT	CASSLRPGSRTEAFF
TRBV9	-	-	TRBJ1-2	TGTGCCAGCAGCCCCCGGGAAAGGGCTCACTATGGCTACACCTTC	CASSPRERAHYGYTF
TRBV19	few	-	TRBJ1-1	TGTGCCAGTAGTATAATTCTTCAGGGGCCCCAGAACACTGAAGCTTTCTTT	CASSIILQGPQNTEAFF
TRBV20-1	-	-	TRBJ2-7	TGCAGTGCCCTGACGACCTACGAGCAGTACTTC	CSALTTYEQYF
TRBV5-1	-	-	TRBJ1-2	TGCGCCAGCAGCTTGGACAGCTATGGCTACACCTTC	CASSLDSYGYTF
TRBV6-6	-	-	TRBJ1-1	TGTGCCAGCCGAAAACACCTGAACACTGAAGCTTTCTTT	CASRKHLNTEAFF
TRBV19	-	-	TRBJ1-1	TGTGCCAGTAAGTCGTCAGGGTCATCCGCGACTGAAGCTTTCTTT	CASKSSGSSATEAFF
TRBV6-6	-	-	TRBJ1-1	TGTGCCAGCAGTTACGAAGGGTGGGGCACTGAAGCTTTCTTT	CASSYEGWGTEAFF
TRBV5-7	-	TRBD1	TRBJ2-1	TGTGCCAGCAGCCCCGGGACAGGGGTGTCAAATGAGCAGTTCTTC	CASSPGTGVSNEQFF